The entry that follows covers one T cell receptor (beta chain) sequence. This specimen belongs to a study of shared T cell receptors in the human thymus. Profiled with immunoSEQ multiplex PCR; TCRdb holds only in-frame clones, not every one. Seen here are over 650,000 clones, more than 75% observed once, and the top ten hold 0.0094%. The same sample was also studied in work on human thymus T cells.

This sequence originates from a boy less than two years old with a congenital heart defect. Sequencing input: thymocytes.

For the CDR3, the DNA is TGCGCCAGCAGCTCCCAACAGGGGATTAGTACTGAAGCTTTCTTT. This codes for CASSSQQGISTEAFF. J is TRBJ1-1 and V is TRBV5-1, with TRBD1 identical over 7 bases. CDR3 length equals 15 residues. Germline-derived CDR1 and CDR2 are SGHRS and YFSETQ. The ends lost 3 bases at V and 5 bases at J; junction bases unmatched: 10.